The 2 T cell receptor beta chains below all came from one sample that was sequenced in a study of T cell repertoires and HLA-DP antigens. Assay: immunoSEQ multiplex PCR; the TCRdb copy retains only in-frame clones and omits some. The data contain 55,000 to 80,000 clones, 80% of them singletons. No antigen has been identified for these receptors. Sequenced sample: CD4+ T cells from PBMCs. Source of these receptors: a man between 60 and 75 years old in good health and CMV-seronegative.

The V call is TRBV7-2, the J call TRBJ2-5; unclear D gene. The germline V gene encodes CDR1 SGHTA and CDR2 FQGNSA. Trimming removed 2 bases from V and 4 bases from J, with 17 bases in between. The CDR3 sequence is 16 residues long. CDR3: CASSLTTPRVGETQYF. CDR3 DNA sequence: TGTGCCAGCAGCTTAACAACCCCCCGGGTGGGAGAGACCCAGTACTTC.

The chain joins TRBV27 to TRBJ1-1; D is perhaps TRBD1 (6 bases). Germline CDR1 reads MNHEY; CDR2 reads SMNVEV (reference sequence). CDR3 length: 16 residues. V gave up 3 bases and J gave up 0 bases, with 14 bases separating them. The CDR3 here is CASSLGRGRMNTEAFF. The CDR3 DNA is TGTGCCAGCAGTTTGGGCAGGGGAAGGATGAACACTGAAGCTTTCTTT.